Sequencing of this T cell receptor beta chain was carried out in a study of blood T cell repertoires in COVID-19. Whole-study context: The United States, Italy and Spain supplied acute and convalescent COVID-19 samples.

The CDR3 totals 12 residues. V was trimmed by 5 bases and J by 3 bases, leaving 8 bases between them. Germline V lookup: CDR1 MNHEY, CDR2 SVGAGI. Sequencing was performed with immunoSEQ multiplex PCR; in TCRdb, only in-frame clones are kept and a portion is missing. Of about 300,000 clones listed, roughly 90% are singletons. Sequencing input: peripheral blood. This clonotype originated in a woman under 40 with COVID-19, enrolled during active disease. This chain links TRBV6-5 with TRBJ2-7; possibly TRBD1 for D (5 bases). CDR3 in DNA: TGTGCCAGCAGTAACAGGAACTACGAGCAGTACGTC. Its protein is CASSNRNYEQYV.